The rows below give T cell receptor beta chains drawn from one sample of a study of somatic mutations in cytotoxic T cells in rheumatoid arthritis. The protocol was immunoSEQ multiplex PCR, while the TCRdb copy is restricted to in-frame clones and leaves out a portion. Among roughly 9,200 clones listed, roughly 73% were seen once. Source material: CD8+ T cells sorted from blood. Receptors originate from an adult with rheumatoid arthritis. Each CDR3 is given without its conserved first and last residue.

V gene,CDR3 protein
TRBV28,ASSLGRNTEAF
TRBV30,AWSPGQLNEKLF
TRBV28,ASSQNRGDQY
TRBV19,ASSGDSGIQETQY
TRBV7-8,ASSLVSGPTGELF
TRBV9,ASSVARVGYEQY
TRBV12-5,ASGLFQRGGGDTQY
TRBV7-9,ASSLGKTGPYEQY
TRBV2,ASSDTGGRTKSRTEAF
TRBV15,ATSRDLLAGGSSYNEQF
TRBV5-6,ASSWRAIGHGNTIY
TRBV5-6,ASSGGTSTDTQY
TRBV7-9,ASVEETQY
TRBV7-2,ASSLPEWYQETQY
TRBV2,ASSAKGLNTGELF
TRBV4-1,ASSQDGGFLETQY
TRBV5-1,ASSLEPTGEGEAF
TRBV10-3,AISESTLKNIQY
TRBV7-2,ASSPSRGQVGNTIY
TRBV2,ASSPYEGAGYGYT
TRBV19,ASSQGRSPTYEQY
TRBV5-6,ASSLSQQYEQY
TRBV5-1,ASSLAGGTTEKLF
TRBV5-5,ASSFDSYNEQF
TRBV5-4,ASSLSGGLAKETQY
TRBV6-6,ASSPGEGWYGYT
TRBV5-4,ASSQGLSNEQF
TRBV5-4,ASSLTGGSYNEQF
TRBV27,ASSFSDPAEQF
TRBV14,ASSLYPGNNEQF
TRBV28,ASSLIQGVNSPLH
TRBV18,ASSPVGQGRDSGANVLT
TRBV6-1,ASRRQGADTQY
TRBV6-5,ASSYRPGHGYT
TRBV27,ASSLREYNEQF
TRBV19,ASSAYTGGTDTQY
TRBV11-3,ASSSTSYNEQF
TRBV9,ASSVMAGDEPQH
TRBV14,ASSPHSYNEQF
TRBV5-1,ASSFEQGWDEQF
TRBV19,ASSRGLSYNEQF
TRBV7-2,ASSSGLAGADTQY
TRBV28,ASSLSGSRGTYTQY
TRBV7-3,ASSLIPSPSTGELF
TRBV7-9,ASSLGAERTQY
TRBV2,ASSEAGDRGYETQY
TRBV7-8,ASSPEQGAEEQY
TRBV7-8,ASSFLAQETQY